The clone carrying this T cell receptor beta chain was seen more than once but under ten times. Some clones are missing from TCRdb's copy, which holds only in-frame ones; the method was immunoSEQ multiplex PCR. The table has around 13,000 clones, about 72% seen once. From germline, CDR1 is LNHDA and CDR2 SQIVND (reference sequence). The length of the CDR3 is 15 residues. V gave up 4 bases and J gave up 7 bases; unmatched junction bases: 10. This specimen belongs to a study of chemoradiotherapy in HPV16-positive cancers. This chain joins TRBV19 and TRBJ1-5; TRBD1 matches 7 bases. The specimen was obtained from a patient who underwent chemoradiotherapy. This sequence was found in a human donor with HPV-associated anogenital cancer. CDR3 bases: TGTGCCAGTAGTACCGAAAGACAGGGATACCAGCCCCAGCATTTT. It encodes CASSTERQGYQPQHF.